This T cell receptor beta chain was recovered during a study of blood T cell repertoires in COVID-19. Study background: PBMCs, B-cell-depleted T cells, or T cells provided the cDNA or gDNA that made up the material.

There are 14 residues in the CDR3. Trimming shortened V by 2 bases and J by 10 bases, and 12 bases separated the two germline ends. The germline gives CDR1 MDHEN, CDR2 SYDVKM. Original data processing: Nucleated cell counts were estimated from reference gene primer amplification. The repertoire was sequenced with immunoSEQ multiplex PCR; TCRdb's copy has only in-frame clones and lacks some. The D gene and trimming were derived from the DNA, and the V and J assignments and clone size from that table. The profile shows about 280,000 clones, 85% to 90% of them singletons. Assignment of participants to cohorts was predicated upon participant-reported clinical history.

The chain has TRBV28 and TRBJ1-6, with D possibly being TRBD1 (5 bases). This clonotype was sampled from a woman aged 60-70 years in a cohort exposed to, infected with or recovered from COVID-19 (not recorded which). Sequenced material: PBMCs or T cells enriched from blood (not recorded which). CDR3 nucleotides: TGTGCCAGCAGTTTAGGTGGGGAGGGGTCACCCCTCCACTTT. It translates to CASSLGGEGSPLHF. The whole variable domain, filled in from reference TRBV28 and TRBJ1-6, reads DVKVTQSSRYLVKRTGEKVFLECVQDMDHENMFWYRQDPGLGLRLIYFSYDVKMKEKGDIPEGYSVSREKKERFSLILESASTNQTSMYLCASSLGGEGSPLHFGNGTRLTVT.